This T cell receptor (beta chain) was captured by sequencing in a study of T cell repertoires in cytomegalovirus infection. Study-wide context: TCR beta signatures that were public indicated CMV infection and matching HLA type.

TCRdb re-derived calls from the reads in MiXCR, one entry per CDR3 protein. The sample lists some 800,000 distinct CDR3 sequences, about 28% occurring once. Findings of the study overall: It was HLA-C-restricted CMV-specific TCR beta clonotypes that dominated the response ex vivo.

Trimming pared 6 bases from V and 5 bases from J, leaving 17 bases between. This CDR3 has 14 amino acids. Germline assignment: CDR1 SGDLS and CDR2 YYNGEE. In the case of this clonotype: The target antigen is unknown.

The chain joins TRBV9 to TRBJ1-2, with D possibly being TRBD1 (5 bases). Material: cultured CD8+ T cells from PBMCs, obtained from culture after CMV antigen stimulation. This receptor was taken from a human donor in good health (CMV status not recorded). Some clones in this sample may be carry-over from other donors' samples. The CDR3 loop is CASTHGDFSYGYTF. The DNA of the CDR3 is TGTGCCAGCACTCACGGGGACTTCAGTTATGGCTACACCTTC.